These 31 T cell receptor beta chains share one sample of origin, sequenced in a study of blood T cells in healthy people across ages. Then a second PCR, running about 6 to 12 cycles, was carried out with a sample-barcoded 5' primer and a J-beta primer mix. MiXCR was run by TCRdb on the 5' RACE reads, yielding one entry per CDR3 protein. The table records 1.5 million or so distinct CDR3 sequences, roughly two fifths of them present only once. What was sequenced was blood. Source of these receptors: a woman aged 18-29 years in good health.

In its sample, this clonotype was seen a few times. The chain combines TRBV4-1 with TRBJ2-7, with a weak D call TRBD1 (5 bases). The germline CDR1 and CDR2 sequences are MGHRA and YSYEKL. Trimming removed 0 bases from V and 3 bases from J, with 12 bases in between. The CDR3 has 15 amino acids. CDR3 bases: TGCGCCAGCAGCCAAGATTCTGGACAAAGCTACGAGCAGTACTTC. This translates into CASSQDSGQSYEQYF.

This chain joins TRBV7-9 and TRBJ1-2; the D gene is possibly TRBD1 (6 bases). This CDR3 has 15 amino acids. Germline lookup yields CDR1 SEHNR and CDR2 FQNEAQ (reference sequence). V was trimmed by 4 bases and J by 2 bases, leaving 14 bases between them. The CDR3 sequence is CASSSIGGGNYGYTF. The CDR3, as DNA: TGTGCCAGCAGCTCGATAGGAGGGGGGAACTATGGCTACACCTTC. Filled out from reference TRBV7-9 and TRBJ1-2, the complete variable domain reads DTGVSQNPRHKITKRGQNVTFRCDPISEHNRLYWYRQTLGQGPEFLTYFQNEAQLEKSRLLSDRFSAERPKGSFSTLEIQRTEQGDSAMYLCASSSIGGGNYGYTFGSGTRLTVV.

The CDR3 DNA reads TGTGCCAGCAGCGCAGGGGGCGCGAGCACTGAAGCTTTCTTT. Translated, it gives CASSAGGASTEAFF. J is TRBJ1-1 and V is TRBV7-2, with 8 positions matching TRBD1. The ends lost 5 bases at V and 4 bases at J; junction bases unmatched: 6. Per germline, CDR1 SGHTA and CDR2 FQGNSA. The CDR3 contains 14 residues.

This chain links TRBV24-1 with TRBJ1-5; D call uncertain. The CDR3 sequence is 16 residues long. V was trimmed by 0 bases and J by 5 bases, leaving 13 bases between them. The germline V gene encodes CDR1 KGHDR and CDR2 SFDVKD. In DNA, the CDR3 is TGTGCCACCAGTGATTTGGGCCCAGGATTTGATCAGCCCCAGCATTTT. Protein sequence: CATSDLGPGFDQPQHF.

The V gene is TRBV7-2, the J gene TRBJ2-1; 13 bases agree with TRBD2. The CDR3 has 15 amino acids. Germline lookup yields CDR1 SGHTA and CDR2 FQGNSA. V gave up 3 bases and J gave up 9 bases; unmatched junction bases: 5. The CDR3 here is CASSLGLAGYVEQFF. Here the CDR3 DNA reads TGTGCCAGCAGCTTGGGACTAGCGGGATACGTTGAGCAGTTCTTC.

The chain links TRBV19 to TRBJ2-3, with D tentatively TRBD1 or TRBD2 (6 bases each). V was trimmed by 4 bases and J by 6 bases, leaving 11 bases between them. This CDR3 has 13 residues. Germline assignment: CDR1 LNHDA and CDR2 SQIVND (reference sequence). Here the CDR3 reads CASSRGGKDTQYF. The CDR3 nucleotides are TGTGCCAGTAGTAGAGGGGGGAAGGATACGCAGTATTTT.

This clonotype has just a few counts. CDR3 sequence reads: CAISLGPSNSPLHF. The CDR3 DNA reads as TGTGCCATCAGTTTGGGACCGAGTAATTCACCCCTCCACTTT. This sequence joins TRBV10-3 and TRBJ1-6; perhaps TRBD1 as D (5 bases). Germline loops: CDR1 ENHRY, CDR2 SYGVKD. Trimming took 5 bases from V and 6 from J, leaving 11 bases between them. The CDR3 totals 14 residues.

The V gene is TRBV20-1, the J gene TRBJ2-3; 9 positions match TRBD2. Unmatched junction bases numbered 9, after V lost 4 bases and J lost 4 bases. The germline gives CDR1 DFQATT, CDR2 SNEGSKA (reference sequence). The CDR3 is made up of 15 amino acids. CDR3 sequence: CSAIRLSGRSDTQYF. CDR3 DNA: TGCAGTGCTATCCGACTAAGCGGGAGGTCAGATACGCAGTATTTT.

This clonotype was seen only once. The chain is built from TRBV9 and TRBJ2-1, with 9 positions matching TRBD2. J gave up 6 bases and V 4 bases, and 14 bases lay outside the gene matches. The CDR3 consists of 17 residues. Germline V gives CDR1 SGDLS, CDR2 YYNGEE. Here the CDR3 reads CASSLFGSGSRGNEQFF. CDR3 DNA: TGTGCCAGCAGCCTGTTCGGTAGCGGGAGCAGAGGCAATGAGCAGTTCTTC.

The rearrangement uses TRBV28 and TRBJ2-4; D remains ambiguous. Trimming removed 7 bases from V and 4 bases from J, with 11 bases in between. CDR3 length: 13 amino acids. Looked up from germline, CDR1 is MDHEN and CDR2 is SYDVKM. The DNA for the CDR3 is TGTGCCAGCATCTTCGGACGGAAAAACATTCAGTACTTC. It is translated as CASIFGRKNIQYF.

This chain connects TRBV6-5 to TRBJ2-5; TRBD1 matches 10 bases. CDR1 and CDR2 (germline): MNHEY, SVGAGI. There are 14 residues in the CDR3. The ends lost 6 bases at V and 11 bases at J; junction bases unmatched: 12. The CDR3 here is CASSNRDRGSKQYF. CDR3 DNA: TGTGCCAGCAGCAACCGGGACAGGGGTAGTAAGCAGTACTTC.

CDR3 nucleotide sequence: TGTGCCAGCGAGCTCGGGGTTTCGGACACTGAAGCTTTCTTT. Residues: CASELGVSDTEAFF. The V gene is TRBV6-1, the J gene TRBJ1-1; D gene unclear. Looked up from germline, CDR1 is MNHNS and CDR2 is SASEGT. The CDR3 is made up of 14 amino acids. V lost 8 bases to trimming and J lost 3 bases, with 16 bases between them.

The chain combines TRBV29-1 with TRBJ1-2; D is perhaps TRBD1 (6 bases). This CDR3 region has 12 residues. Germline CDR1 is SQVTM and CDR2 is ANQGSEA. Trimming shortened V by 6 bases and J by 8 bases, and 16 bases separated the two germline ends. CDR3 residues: CSVEQGSFGYTF. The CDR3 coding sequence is TGCAGCGTGGAACAGGGATCCTTCGGCTACACCTTC.

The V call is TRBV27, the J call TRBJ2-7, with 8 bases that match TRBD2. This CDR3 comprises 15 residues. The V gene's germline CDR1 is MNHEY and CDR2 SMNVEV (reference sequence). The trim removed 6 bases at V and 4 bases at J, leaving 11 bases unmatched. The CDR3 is CASRRKRERNYEQYF. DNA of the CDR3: TGTGCCAGCAGACGCAAGCGGGAGCGGAATTACGAGCAGTACTTC.

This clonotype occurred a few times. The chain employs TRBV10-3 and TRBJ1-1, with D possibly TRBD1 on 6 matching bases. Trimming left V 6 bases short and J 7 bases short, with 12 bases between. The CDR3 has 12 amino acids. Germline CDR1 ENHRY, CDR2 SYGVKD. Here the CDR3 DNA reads TGTGCCATCAGCGTCGTAGGGGGTGAAGCTTTCTTT. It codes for CAISVVGGEAFF.

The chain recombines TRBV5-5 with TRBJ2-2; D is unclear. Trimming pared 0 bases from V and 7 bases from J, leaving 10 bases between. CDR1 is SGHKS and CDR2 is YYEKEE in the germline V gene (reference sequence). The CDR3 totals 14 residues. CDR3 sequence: CASSLEGRGGELFF. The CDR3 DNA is TGTGCCAGCAGCTTGGAGGGCCGCGGCGGGGAGCTGTTTTTT.

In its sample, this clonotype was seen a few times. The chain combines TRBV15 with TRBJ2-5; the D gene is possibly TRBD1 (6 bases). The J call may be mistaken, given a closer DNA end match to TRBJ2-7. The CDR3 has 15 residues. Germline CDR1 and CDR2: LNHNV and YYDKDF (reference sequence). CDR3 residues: CATSSTGFFGFEQYF. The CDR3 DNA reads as TGTGCCACCAGCAGCACAGGGTTCTTTGGTTTCGAGCAGTACTTC.

This chain's CDR3 is CATSQLSGAHEQFF. The CDR3 nucleotides read TGTGCCACCAGTCAGTTAAGCGGAGCTCATGAGCAGTTCTTC. The chain has TRBV24-1 and TRBJ2-1; a possible D gene is TRBD2 (5 bases). V was clipped by 6 bases and J by 8 bases, with 16 bases between them. Germline CDR1 and CDR2: KGHDR and SFDVKD. This CDR3 has 14 amino acids.

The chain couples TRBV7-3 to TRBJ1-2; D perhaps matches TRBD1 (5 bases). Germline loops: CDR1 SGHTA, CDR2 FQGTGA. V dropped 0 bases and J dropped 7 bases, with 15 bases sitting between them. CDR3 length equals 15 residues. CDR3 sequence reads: CASSLTGSGGLGYTF. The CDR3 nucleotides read TGTGCCAGCAGCTTAACTGGGTCGGGGGGACTTGGCTACACCTTC.

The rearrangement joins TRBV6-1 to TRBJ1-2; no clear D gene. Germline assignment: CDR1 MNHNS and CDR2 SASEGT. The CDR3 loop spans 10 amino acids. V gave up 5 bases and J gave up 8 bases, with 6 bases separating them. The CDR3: CASSIRGYTF. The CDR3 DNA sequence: TGTGCCAGCAGTATTCGGGGCTACACCTTC.

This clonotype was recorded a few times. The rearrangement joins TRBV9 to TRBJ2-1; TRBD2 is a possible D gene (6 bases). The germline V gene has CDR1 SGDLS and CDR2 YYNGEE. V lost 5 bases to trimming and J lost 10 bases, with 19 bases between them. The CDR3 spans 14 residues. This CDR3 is CASSGVLVAAEQFF. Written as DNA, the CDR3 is TGTGCCAGCAGTGGAGTGTTGGTAGCGGCCGAGCAGTTCTTC.

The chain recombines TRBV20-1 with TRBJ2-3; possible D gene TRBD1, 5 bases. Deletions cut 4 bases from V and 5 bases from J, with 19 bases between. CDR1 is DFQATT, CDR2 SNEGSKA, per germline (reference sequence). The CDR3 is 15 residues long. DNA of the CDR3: TGCAGTGCTACCAACCGCAGACAGTTTGAAGATACGCAGTATTTT. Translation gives CSATNRRQFEDTQYF.

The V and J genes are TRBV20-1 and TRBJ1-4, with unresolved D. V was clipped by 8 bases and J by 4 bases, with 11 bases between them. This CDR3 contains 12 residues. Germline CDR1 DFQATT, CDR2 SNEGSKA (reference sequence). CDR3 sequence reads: CSFRQVNEKLFF. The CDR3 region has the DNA TGCAGTTTTAGGCAGGTTAATGAAAAACTGTTTTTT.

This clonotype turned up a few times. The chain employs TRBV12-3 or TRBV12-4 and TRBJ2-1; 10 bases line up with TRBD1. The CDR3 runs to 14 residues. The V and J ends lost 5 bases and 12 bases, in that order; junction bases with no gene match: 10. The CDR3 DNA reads TGTGCCAGCAGTGAGGGGACAGGGGCCCCCGGGCAGTTCTTC. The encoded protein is CASSEGTGAPGQFF.

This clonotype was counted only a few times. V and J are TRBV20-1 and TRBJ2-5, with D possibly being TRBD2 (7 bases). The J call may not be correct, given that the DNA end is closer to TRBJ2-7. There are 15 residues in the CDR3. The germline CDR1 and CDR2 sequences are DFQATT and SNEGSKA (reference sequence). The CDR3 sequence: CSARVIGGGRYEQYF. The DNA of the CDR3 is TGCAGTGCTAGGGTGATTGGCGGGGGCCGCTACGAGCAGTACTTC.

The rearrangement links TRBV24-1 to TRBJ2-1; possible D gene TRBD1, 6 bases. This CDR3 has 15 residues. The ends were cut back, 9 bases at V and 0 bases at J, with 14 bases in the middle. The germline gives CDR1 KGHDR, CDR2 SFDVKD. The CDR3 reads CATADSFRSYNEQFF. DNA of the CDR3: TGTGCCACCGCGGACAGCTTCCGCTCCTACAATGAGCAGTTCTTC.

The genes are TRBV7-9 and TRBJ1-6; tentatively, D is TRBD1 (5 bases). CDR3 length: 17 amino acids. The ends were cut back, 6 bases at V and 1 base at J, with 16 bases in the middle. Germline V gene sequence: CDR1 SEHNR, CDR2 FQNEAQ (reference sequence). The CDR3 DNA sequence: TGTGCCAGCAGTTCGGGACCTGGACCTTCCTATAATTCACCCCTCCACTTT. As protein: CASSSGPGPSYNSPLHF.

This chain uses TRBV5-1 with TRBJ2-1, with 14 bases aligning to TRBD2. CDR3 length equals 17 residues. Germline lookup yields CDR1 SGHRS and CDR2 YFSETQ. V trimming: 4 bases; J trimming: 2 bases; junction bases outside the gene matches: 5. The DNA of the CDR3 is TGCGCCAGCAGCCCCGGACTAGCGGGGGGAGCCTACAATGAGCAGTTCTTC. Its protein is CASSPGLAGGAYNEQFF.

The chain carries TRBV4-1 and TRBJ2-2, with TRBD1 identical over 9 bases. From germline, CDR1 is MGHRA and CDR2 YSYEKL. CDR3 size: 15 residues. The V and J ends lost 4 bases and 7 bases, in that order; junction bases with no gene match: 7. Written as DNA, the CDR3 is TGCGCCAGCAGCCCCCGACAGGGGGGCGTCGGGGAGCTGTTTTTT. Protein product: CASSPRQGGVGELFF.

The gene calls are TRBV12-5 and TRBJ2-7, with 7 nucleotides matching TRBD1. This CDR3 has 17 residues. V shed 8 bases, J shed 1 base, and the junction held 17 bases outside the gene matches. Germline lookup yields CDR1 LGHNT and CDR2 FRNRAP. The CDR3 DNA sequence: TGTGCTAGTTCAACGTCGTCGAGGACAGGTTATTCCTACGAGCAGTACTTC. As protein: CASSTSSRTGYSYEQYF.

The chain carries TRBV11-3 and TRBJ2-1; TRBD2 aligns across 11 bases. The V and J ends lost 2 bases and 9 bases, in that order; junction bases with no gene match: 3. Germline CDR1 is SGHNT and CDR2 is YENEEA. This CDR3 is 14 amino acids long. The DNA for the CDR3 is TGTGCCAGCAGCTTATCCACTAGCGGGAGTGAGCAGTTCTTC. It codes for CASSLSTSGSEQFF. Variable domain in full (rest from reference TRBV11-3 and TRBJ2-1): EAGVVQSPRYKIIEKKQPVAFWCNPISGHNTLYWYLQNLGQGPELLIRYENEEAVDDSQLPKDRFSAERLKGVDSTLKIQPAELGDSAVYLCASSLSTSGSEQFFGPGTRLTVL.